This TCR beta chain was recorded in a study of blood T cell repertoires in COVID-19. Overall study context: Some COVID-19 samples were acute and others convalescent; all came from the United States, Italy and Spain. In each case, the material was cDNA or gDNA derived from T cells, B-cell-depleted T cells, or PBMCs.

The CDR3 length is 14 residues. V lost 5 bases to trimming and J lost 4 bases; unmatched junction nucleotides: 5. Germline loops: CDR1 SGHRS, CDR2 YFSETQ. Per the authors' pipeline: Reference gene primer amplification yielded estimated nucleated cell counts. TCRdb's copy holds only in-frame clones and misses some; the assay was immunoSEQ multiplex PCR. V and J calls and clone size are given by that table; D and trimming were obtained from the DNA. The repertoire holds fewer than 120,000 clones, more than 75% seen once, with 3% to 4% in the top ten. The sequenced sample was peripheral blood. The source of this sequence is a woman in her fifties or sixties with acute or convalescent COVID-19. The chain is built from TRBV5-1 and TRBJ1-2; 10 nucleotides line up with TRBD1. CDR3 DNA: TGCGCCAGCAGACCCGACAGGGGGCCCTATGGCTACACCTTC. It codes for CASRPDRGPYGYTF.